Listed here are 9 T cell receptor beta chains from one sample, sequenced in a study of T cell responses to AZD1222 COVID-19 vaccine. Profiled with immunoSEQ multiplex PCR; TCRdb holds only in-frame clones, not every one. The sample yields roughly 120,000 clones, roughly 90% seen once. Sequencing used peripheral blood, obtained on day 0 of AZD1222 vaccination. Every receptor here comes from an adult in good health.

The chain links TRBV18 to TRBJ1-3; D possibly corresponds to TRBD1 (6 bases). V gave up 5 bases and J gave up 0 bases, with 11 bases separating them. CDR1 and CDR2 (germline): KGHSH, LQKENI. The CDR3 covers 15 residues. The CDR3 loop is CASSYQQGSGNTIYF. The CDR3 DNA follows: TGTGCCAGCTCATACCAACAGGGCTCTGGAAACACCATATATTTT. Using reference TRBV18 and TRBJ1-3 for the parts outside the CDR3, the full variable domain is NAGVMQNPRHLVRRRGQEARLRCSPMKGHSHVYWYRQLPEEGLKFMVYLQKENIIDESGMPKERFSAEFPKEGPSILRIQQVVRGDSAAYFCASSYQQGSGNTIYFGEGSWLTVV.

CDR3 amino acids: CASSFAGGWNEQFF. Written as DNA, the CDR3 is TGTGCCAGCAGCTTTGCGGGGGGGTGGAATGAGCAGTTCTTC. This chain uses TRBV5-4 with TRBJ2-1; 9 bases are a match to TRBD2. The V gene end was trimmed by 2 bases and the J gene end by 7 bases; junction bases not matched to a gene: 4. Germline V gene lookup returns CDR1 SGHNT and CDR2 YYREEE (reference sequence). This CDR3 spans 14 amino acids.

The chain is built from TRBV7-9 and TRBJ2-7; D may correspond to TRBD1 or TRBD2 (5 bases each). The V end lost 3 bases, the J end lost 11 bases, and 17 bases lay between the germline ends. The length of the CDR3 is 13 residues. Germline assignment: CDR1 SEHNR and CDR2 FQNEAQ (reference sequence). In nucleotides, the CDR3 is TGTGCCAGCAGCTTTGGGGACGGAGAGACTAAGTACTTC. This codes for CASSFGDGETKYF.

The CDR3 protein is CASSPGHSEKLFF. The CDR3 nucleotides read TGCGCCAGCAGCCCCGGACACTCTGAAAAACTGTTTTTT. V and J are TRBV5-1 and TRBJ1-4, with a possible D match to TRBD1 (5 bases). This CDR3 has 13 residues. CDR1 and CDR2 (germline): SGHRS, YFSETQ. V lost 4 bases and J lost 7, with 11 bases in between.

CDR3: CASSPVTQNTEAFF. DNA of the CDR3: TGTGCCAGCTCACCAGTGACACAGAACACTGAAGCTTTCTTT. The rearrangement uses TRBV18 and TRBJ1-1; D gene unclear. The CDR3 length is 14 residues. The V gene lost 2 bases and the J gene lost 1 base, with 8 bases spanning the gap. Per germline, CDR1 KGHSH and CDR2 LQKENI. Supplemented by reference TRBV18 and TRBJ1-1, the full variable domain reads NAGVMQNPRHLVRRRGQEARLRCSPMKGHSHVYWYRQLPEEGLKFMVYLQKENIIDESGMPKERFSAEFPKEGPSILRIQQVVRGDSAAYFCASSPVTQNTEAFFGQGTRLTVV.

V usage is TRBV11-3 and J usage is TRBJ2-1, with 8 bases lining up with TRBD2. The CDR3 totals 19 residues. After removal of 0 bases from V and 0 bases from J, the junction contained 10 bases not matched to a gene. Germline assignment: CDR1 SGHNT and CDR2 YENEEA. Written as DNA, the CDR3 is TGTGCCAGCAGCTTAGATGTAGCGGGGCGGATTAGCTCCTACAATGAGCAGTTCTTC. The encoded protein is CASSLDVAGRISSYNEQFF.

This sequence joins TRBV30 and TRBJ1-5; unclear D gene. Germline loops: CDR1 GTSNPN, CDR2 SVGIG (reference sequence). Trimming shortened V by 2 bases and J by 2 bases, and 4 bases separated the two germline ends. CDR3 length: 12 amino acids. This chain's CDR3 is CAWSPGNQPQHF. The CDR3 region has the DNA TGTGCCTGGAGTCCGGGCAATCAGCCCCAGCATTTT.

The rearrangement links TRBV6-5 to TRBJ1-6, with 7 bases lining up with TRBD1. The CDR3 spans 14 residues. Germline V lookup: CDR1 MNHEY, CDR2 SVGAGI. V trimming: 8 bases; J trimming: 9 bases; junction bases outside the gene matches: 10. CDR3 in DNA: TGTGCCAGCGAGCCACGACAGGGTAGTTCACCCCTCCACTTT. Translation gives CASEPRQGSSPLHF.

This sequence joins TRBV5-1 and TRBJ2-7, with 7 bases matching TRBD1. The CDR3 is 14 residues long. In germline, CDR1 is SGHRS, CDR2 YFSETQ. V trimming: 0 bases; J trimming: 0 bases; junction bases outside the gene matches: 0. The CDR3 sequence is CASSLGQGSYEQYF. The CDR3 DNA sequence: TGCGCCAGCAGCTTGGGACAGGGCTCCTACGAGCAGTACTTC. The variable domain in full, with the rest retrieved from reference TRBV5-1 and TRBJ2-7, is KAGVTQTPRYLIKTRGQQVTLSCSPISGHRSVSWYQQTPGQGLQFLFEYFSETQRNKGNFPGRFSGRQFSNSRSEMNVSTLELGDSALYLCASSLGQGSYEQYFGPGTRLTVT.